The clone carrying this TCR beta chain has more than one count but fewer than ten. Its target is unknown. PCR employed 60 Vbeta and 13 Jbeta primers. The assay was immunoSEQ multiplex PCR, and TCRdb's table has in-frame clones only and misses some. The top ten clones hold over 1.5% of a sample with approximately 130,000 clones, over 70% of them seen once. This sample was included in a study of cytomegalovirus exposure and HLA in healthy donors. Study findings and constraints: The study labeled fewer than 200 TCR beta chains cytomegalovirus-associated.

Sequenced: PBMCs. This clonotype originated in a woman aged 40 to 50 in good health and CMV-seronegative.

As DNA, the CDR3 is TGTGCCAGCAGTTCCCCCATTCCTGGGGCCAACGTCCTGACTTTC. The encoded protein is CASSSPIPGANVLTF. The gene calls are TRBV27 and TRBJ2-6, with D unresolved. Trimming left V 4 bases short and J 2 bases short, with 9 bases between. The CDR3 loop spans 15 amino acids. Germline CDR1 and CDR2: MNHEY and SMNVEV (reference sequence).